Listed below are T cell receptor beta chains from one sample, sequenced in a study of blood T cell repertoires in COVID-19. Assay: immunoSEQ multiplex PCR; the TCRdb copy retains only in-frame clones and omits some. The repertoire consists of about 36,000 clones, with 70% to 80% occurring once and the leading ten covering just under 2%. The sample comprised peripheral blood. These receptors were obtained from a man between 60 and 75 years old with active COVID-19. Both conserved end residues are part of each CDR3. D genes are given only for firm matches.

cdr3_nt: TGCGCCAGCAGCCAAGGGGCCGACTCCCAGGGGTACCAAGAGACCCAGTACTTC
cdr3_aa: CASSQGADSQGYQETQYF
v_call: TRBV4-3
j_call: TRBJ2-5
d_call: NA

cdr3_nt: TGTGCCAGCAGTGAGGACACCCTCGAAGCTTTCTTT
cdr3_aa: CASSEDTLEAFF
v_call: TRBV2
j_call: TRBJ1-1
d_call: NA

cdr3_nt: TGCGCCAGCAAAGGCGGGGTCACCTCCTACGAGCAGTACTTC
cdr3_aa: CASKGGVTSYEQYF
v_call: TRBV10-2
j_call: TRBJ2-7
d_call: NA

cdr3_nt: TGTGCCAGCAGCTTATTTGGGGACACAAACACTGAAGCTTTCTTT
cdr3_aa: CASSLFGDTNTEAFF
v_call: TRBV11-2
j_call: TRBJ1-1
d_call: NA

cdr3_nt: TGTGCCAGCAGCCTCCCCTACTTACAAGAGACCCAGTACTTC
cdr3_aa: CASSLPYLQETQYF
v_call: TRBV7-9
j_call: TRBJ2-5
d_call: NA

cdr3_nt: TGTGCCTGGAGTGGTTCGATCCGCCGGAGCAATCAGCCCCAGCATTTT
cdr3_aa: CAWSGSIRRSNQPQHF
v_call: TRBV30
j_call: TRBJ1-5
d_call: NA

cdr3_nt: TGTGCCAGCAGCCGGACAGGGGGCGCGAATTCACCCCTCCACTTT
cdr3_aa: CASSRTGGANSPLHF
v_call: TRBV6-6
j_call: TRBJ1-6
d_call: TRBD1

cdr3_nt: TGTGCCAGTAGCATAGTCCATTCCGGGACAGGGAATGAGCAGTTCTTC
cdr3_aa: CASSIVHSGTGNEQFF
v_call: TRBV19
j_call: TRBJ2-1
d_call: TRBD1

cdr3_nt: TGTGCCAGCAGCTTAACAGGGATCACTGAAGCTTTCTTT
cdr3_aa: CASSLTGITEAFF
v_call: TRBV7-9
j_call: TRBJ1-1
d_call: NA

cdr3_nt: TGCGCCAGCAGCCAAGATCTCGGCGAGCAGTACTTC
cdr3_aa: CASSQDLGEQYF
v_call: TRBV4-3
j_call: TRBJ2-7
d_call: NA